Listed below are T cell receptor beta chains from one sample, sequenced in a study of shared clonotypes between healthy human individuals. Here immunoSEQ multiplex PCR was the method, and the copy in TCRdb shows in-frame clones only, minus some. The profile shows approximately 940,000 clones, 76% of them singletons. Source material: memory CD4+ T cells sorted from blood. Receptor source: a man younger than 30 in good health. Each CDR3 is given with its conserved first and last residue. A D gene is named only where the DNA matches it firmly. Not every row has a clone size; where given, it reads once, few, many or a size class.

CDR3aa: CARSLVLDSYEQYF; CDR3nt: TGTGCCAGAAGCTTGGTCCTAGATTCCTACGAGCAGTACTTC; v_gene: TRBV5-3; d_gene: .; len: 14; abundance: .; j_gene: TRBJ2-7
CDR3aa: CAWSTNRGLYGYTF; CDR3nt: TGTGCCTGGAGTACGAACAGGGGGCTCTATGGCTACACCTTC; v_gene: TRBV30; d_gene: TRBD1; len: 14; abundance: .; j_gene: TRBJ1-2
CDR3aa: CSVRQGNNSPLHF; CDR3nt: TGCAGCGTTCGACAGGGAAATAATTCACCCCTCCACTTT; v_gene: TRBV29-1; d_gene: TRBD1; len: 13; abundance: few; j_gene: TRBJ1-6
CDR3aa: CASNTGKGRYYGYTF; CDR3nt: TGTGCCAGCAATACGGGGAAAGGACGTTACTATGGCTACACCTTC; v_gene: TRBV21-1; d_gene: .; len: 15; abundance: .; j_gene: TRBJ1-2
CDR3aa: CASSLTSGYTGELFF; CDR3nt: TGTGCCAGCAGCTTAACTAGCGGGTACACCGGGGAGCTGTTTTTT; v_gene: TRBV11-3; d_gene: TRBD2; len: 15; abundance: .; j_gene: TRBJ2-2
CDR3aa: CASSARTDDEQYF; CDR3nt: TGTGCCAGCAGCGCCCGGACAGACGACGAGCAGTACTTC; v_gene: TRBV7-9; d_gene: .; len: 13; abundance: .; j_gene: TRBJ2-7
CDR3aa: CAVEAGGEYEQYF; CDR3nt: TGTGCCGTCGAAGCGGGAGGGGAGTACGAGCAGTACTTC; v_gene: TRBV10-3; d_gene: TRBD2; len: 13; abundance: few; j_gene: TRBJ2-7
CDR3aa: CASSPDTFANSPLHF; CDR3nt: TGTGCCAGCTCACCGGACACTTTTGCTAATTCACCCCTCCACTTT; v_gene: TRBV18; d_gene: .; len: 15; abundance: few; j_gene: TRBJ1-6
CDR3aa: CASSLPEIYEQYF; CDR3nt: TGTGCCAGCAGTTTACCCGAGATCTACGAGCAGTACTTC; v_gene: TRBV28; d_gene: .; len: 13; abundance: .; j_gene: TRBJ2-7
CDR3aa: CASRPPRASDTQYF; CDR3nt: TGTGCCAGCCGTCCACCTAGGGCGTCAGATACGCAGTATTTT; v_gene: TRBV6-6; d_gene: .; len: 14; abundance: .; j_gene: TRBJ2-3
CDR3aa: CASSEARGGTEAFF; CDR3nt: TGTGCCAGCAGTGAAGCACGCGGAGGTACTGAAGCTTTCTTT; v_gene: TRBV2; d_gene: .; len: 14; abundance: .; j_gene: TRBJ1-1
CDR3aa: CASSQTGGKAFF; CDR3nt: TGTGCCAGCAGTCAGACAGGGGGGAAAGCTTTCTTT; v_gene: TRBV6-6; d_gene: TRBD1; len: 12; abundance: once; j_gene: TRBJ1-1
CDR3aa: CASSLGPGLKGTDTQYF; CDR3nt: TGTGCCAGCAGCTTAGGCCCTGGACTAAAAGGCACAGATACGCAGTATTTT; v_gene: TRBV7-6; d_gene: .; len: 17; abundance: .; j_gene: TRBJ2-3
CDR3aa: CASREGAGGLVNTDTQYF; CDR3nt: TGTGCCAGCAGGGAGGGAGCGGGGGGACTTGTAAACACAGATACGCAGTATTTT; v_gene: TRBV2; d_gene: TRBD2; len: 18; abundance: .; j_gene: TRBJ2-3
CDR3aa: CASSSRSGGLETQYF; CDR3nt: TGCGCCAGCAGCTCACGTTCGGGGGGCCTAGAGACCCAGTACTTC; v_gene: TRBV5-1; d_gene: .; len: 15; abundance: .; j_gene: TRBJ2-5
CDR3aa: CATAGSSQYGYTF; CDR3nt: TGTGCCACCGCCGGGAGCAGTCAATATGGCTACACCTTC; v_gene: TRBV6-6; d_gene: .; len: 13; abundance: .; j_gene: TRBJ1-2
CDR3aa: CASSLEGGETQYF; CDR3nt: TGTGCCAGCAGCTTAGAAGGGGGAGAGACCCAGTACTTC; v_gene: TRBV11-3; d_gene: .; len: 13; abundance: .; j_gene: TRBJ2-5
CDR3aa: CASTLQGLTTGELFF; CDR3nt: TGTGCCAGCACCCTACAGGGTCTAACCACCGGGGAGCTGTTTTTT; v_gene: TRBV6-1; d_gene: .; len: 15; abundance: many; j_gene: TRBJ2-2
CDR3aa: CASSLSGTEAFF; CDR3nt: TGTGCCAGCAGCCTAAGTGGCACTGAAGCTTTCTTT; v_gene: TRBV4-2; d_gene: .; len: 12; abundance: .; j_gene: TRBJ1-1
CDR3aa: CASKTGTANEKLFF; CDR3nt: TGCGCCAGCAAGACCGGGACAGCTAATGAAAAACTGTTTTTT; v_gene: TRBV5-1; d_gene: TRBD1; len: 14; abundance: few; j_gene: TRBJ1-4
CDR3aa: CSVEAGLVPYNEQFF; CDR3nt: TGCAGCGTTGAGGCGGGATTAGTCCCATACAATGAGCAGTTCTTC; v_gene: TRBV29-1; d_gene: .; len: 15; abundance: .; j_gene: TRBJ2-1
CDR3aa: CASSLIGTGGTQPQHF; CDR3nt: TGTGCCAGCAGCTTAATAGGGACAGGGGGCACTCAGCCCCAGCATTTT; v_gene: TRBV7-8; d_gene: TRBD1; len: 16; abundance: .; j_gene: TRBJ1-5
CDR3aa: CASSSSGRAYEQYF; CDR3nt: TGTGCCAGCAGCTCGAGCGGGAGGGCCTACGAGCAGTACTTC; v_gene: TRBV7-9; d_gene: TRBD2; len: 14; abundance: .; j_gene: TRBJ2-7
CDR3aa: CASSATSGTYNEQFF; CDR3nt: TGCGCCAGCAGTGCCACTAGCGGGACCTACAATGAGCAGTTCTTC; v_gene: TRBV5-1; d_gene: TRBD2; len: 15; abundance: .; j_gene: TRBJ2-1
CDR3aa: CASTPDRGAYGYTF; CDR3nt: TGTGCCAGCACCCCGGACAGGGGCGCCTATGGCTACACCTTC; v_gene: TRBV5-4; d_gene: TRBD1; len: 14; abundance: few; j_gene: TRBJ1-2
CDR3aa: CASRGLPPLHF; CDR3nt: TGTGCCAGCAGGGGGCTGCCACCCCTCCACTTT; v_gene: TRBV2; d_gene: .; len: 11; abundance: .; j_gene: TRBJ1-6
CDR3aa: CASSLEGHNQPQHF; CDR3nt: TGCGCCAGCAGCTTGGAGGGGCACAATCAGCCCCAGCATTTT; v_gene: TRBV5-1; d_gene: .; len: 14; abundance: .; j_gene: TRBJ1-5
CDR3aa: CASRGTFQETQYF; CDR3nt: TGTGCCAGCAGAGGGACTTTCCAAGAGACCCAGTACTTC; v_gene: TRBV7-2; d_gene: .; len: 13; abundance: .; j_gene: TRBJ2-5
CDR3aa: CASSEALGPRGTDTQYF; CDR3nt: TGTGCCAGCAGTGAAGCGCTGGGGCCTCGGGGCACAGATACGCAGTATTTT; v_gene: TRBV6-1; d_gene: .; len: 17; abundance: .; j_gene: TRBJ2-3
CDR3aa: CAWLGTGRPLIF; CDR3nt: TGTGCCTGGCTAGGGACAGGGAGGCCTCTGATCTTT; v_gene: TRBV30; d_gene: TRBD1; len: 12; abundance: few; j_gene: TRBJ1-1
CDR3aa: CASSLRDRGSEAFF; CDR3nt: TGTGCCAGCAGCTTACGGGACAGGGGCTCTGAAGCTTTCTTT; v_gene: TRBV7-8; d_gene: TRBD1; len: 14; abundance: .; j_gene: TRBJ1-1
CDR3aa: CASKSLQGADTEAFF; CDR3nt: TGTGCCAGCAAAAGCCTCCAGGGGGCGGACACTGAAGCTTTCTTT; v_gene: TRBV6-6; d_gene: TRBD1; len: 15; abundance: .; j_gene: TRBJ1-1
CDR3aa: CASSFRRIRHSNEQFF; CDR3nt: TGTGCCAGCAGTTTCCGACGGATAAGACACTCCAATGAGCAGTTCTTC; v_gene: TRBV28; d_gene: .; len: 16; abundance: .; j_gene: TRBJ2-1
CDR3aa: CASSATLVQETQYF; CDR3nt: TGTGCCAGCAGCGCCACCCTAGTCCAAGAGACCCAGTACTTC; v_gene: TRBV5-8; d_gene: .; len: 14; abundance: .; j_gene: TRBJ2-5
CDR3aa: CASITRDRGLRDTIYF; CDR3nt: TGTGCCAGTATAACCCGGGACAGGGGGCTGAGGGACACCATATATTTT; v_gene: TRBV19; d_gene: TRBD1; len: 16; abundance: .; j_gene: TRBJ1-3
CDR3aa: CSVGGATGLSYEQYF; CDR3nt: TGCAGCGTTGGGGGTGCAACGGGGCTCTCCTACGAGCAGTACTTC; v_gene: TRBV29-1; d_gene: .; len: 15; abundance: .; j_gene: TRBJ2-7
CDR3aa: CASSSRGARGQETQYF; CDR3nt: TGTGCCAGCAGTTCACGGGGGGCGCGGGGCCAAGAGACCCAGTACTTC; v_gene: TRBV11-3; d_gene: .; len: 16; abundance: .; j_gene: TRBJ2-5
CDR3aa: CASSIGVGLDEQFF; CDR3nt: TGTGCTAGCAGTATAGGGGTAGGGTTGGATGAGCAGTTCTTC; v_gene: TRBV7-7; d_gene: .; len: 14; abundance: .; j_gene: TRBJ2-1
CDR3aa: CASSPSGGARETQYF; CDR3nt: TGTGCCAGCAGCCCTAGCGGGGGGGCCAGAGAGACCCAGTACTTC; v_gene: TRBV11-2; d_gene: TRBD2; len: 15; abundance: .; j_gene: TRBJ2-5
CDR3aa: CATAPPTTASYEQYF; CDR3nt: TGTGCCACCGCACCGCCCACGACTGCCTCCTACGAGCAGTACTTC; v_gene: TRBV6-1; d_gene: .; len: 15; abundance: .; j_gene: TRBJ2-7
CDR3aa: CASSFEQRVYGYTF; CDR3nt: TGTGCCAGCAGCTTTGAACAGAGGGTCTATGGCTACACCTTC; v_gene: TRBV7-9; d_gene: .; len: 14; abundance: few; j_gene: TRBJ1-2
CDR3aa: CASSEGLALEQYF; CDR3nt: TGTGCCAGCAGTGAGGGACTAGCTCTCGAGCAGTACTTC; v_gene: TRBV6-1; d_gene: TRBD2; len: 13; abundance: .; j_gene: TRBJ2-7
CDR3aa: CASSPDIDYGYTF; CDR3nt: TGTGCCAGCTCCCCTGACATTGACTATGGCTACACCTTC; v_gene: TRBV18; d_gene: .; len: 13; abundance: once; j_gene: TRBJ1-2
CDR3aa: CASSLAPGDSGKLFF; CDR3nt: TGCGCCAGCAGCTTGGCCCCGGGCGACTCCGGAAAACTGTTTTTT; v_gene: TRBV5-1; d_gene: .; len: 15; abundance: .; j_gene: TRBJ1-4
CDR3aa: CASSSTGVGGYTF; CDR3nt: TGTGCCAGCAGTTCTACAGGGGTAGGTGGCTACACCTTC; v_gene: TRBV28; d_gene: TRBD1; len: 13; abundance: few; j_gene: TRBJ1-2
CDR3aa: CASSAQETQYF; CDR3nt: TGTGCCAGCAGCGCGCAAGAGACCCAGTACTTC; v_gene: TRBV7-2; d_gene: .; len: 11; abundance: .; j_gene: TRBJ2-5
CDR3aa: CASSQQDRGRDEAFF; CDR3nt: TGTGCCAGCAGTCAACAGGACAGGGGGAGGGATGAAGCTTTCTTT; v_gene: TRBV28; d_gene: TRBD1; len: 15; abundance: .; j_gene: TRBJ1-1
CDR3aa: CASRWGGTGELFF; CDR3nt: TGTGCCAGCAGATGGGGGGGCACCGGGGAGCTGTTTTTT; v_gene: TRBV28; d_gene: TRBD2; len: 13; abundance: .; j_gene: TRBJ2-2
CDR3aa: CASEITSQHNEQFF; CDR3nt: TGCGCCAGCGAAATTACCTCACAGCACAATGAGCAGTTCTTC; v_gene: TRBV5-1; d_gene: .; len: 14; abundance: .; j_gene: TRBJ2-1
CDR3aa: CASSTLDRETYNEQFF; CDR3nt: TGTGCCAGTAGTACCCTGGACAGGGAGACCTACAATGAGCAGTTCTTC; v_gene: TRBV19; d_gene: TRBD1; len: 16; abundance: .; j_gene: TRBJ2-1
CDR3aa: CASSLTTSYTDTQYF; CDR3nt: TGTGCCAGCAGCTTAACCACTAGCTACACAGATACGCAGTATTTT; v_gene: TRBV7-6; d_gene: .; len: 15; abundance: .; j_gene: TRBJ2-3
CDR3aa: CAIRSINTEAFF; CDR3nt: TGTGCCATCCGAAGCATAAACACTGAAGCTTTCTTT; v_gene: TRBV10-3; d_gene: .; len: 12; abundance: few; j_gene: TRBJ1-1
CDR3aa: CASSQTGGGNQPQHF; CDR3nt: TGTGCCAGCAGTCAGACAGGGGGCGGCAATCAGCCCCAGCATTTT; v_gene: TRBV28; d_gene: TRBD1; len: 15; abundance: .; j_gene: TRBJ1-5
CDR3aa: CASSPGGRYYEQYF; CDR3nt: TGCGCCAGCAGCCCGGGAGGCCGTTACTACGAGCAGTACTTC; v_gene: TRBV10-1; d_gene: TRBD2; len: 14; abundance: .; j_gene: TRBJ2-7
CDR3aa: CASSVWEGSGELFF; CDR3nt: TGTGCCAGCAGTGTATGGGAGGGAAGCGGGGAGCTGTTTTTT; v_gene: TRBV2; d_gene: TRBD2; len: 14; abundance: .; j_gene: TRBJ2-2
CDR3aa: CASSLYSEASSGNTIYF; CDR3nt: TGTGCCAGCAGTTTATACTCTGAGGCGAGCTCTGGAAACACCATATATTTT; v_gene: TRBV28; d_gene: .; len: 17; abundance: .; j_gene: TRBJ1-3
CDR3aa: CASSPSVTANTEAFF; CDR3nt: TGTGCCAGCAGCCCCTCGGTTACAGCGAACACTGAAGCTTTCTTT; v_gene: TRBV5-6; d_gene: .; len: 15; abundance: .; j_gene: TRBJ1-1
CDR3aa: CASSRDKPNTEAFF; CDR3nt: TGTGCCAGTAGTCGAGACAAACCGAACACTGAAGCTTTCTTT; v_gene: TRBV19; d_gene: .; len: 14; abundance: few; j_gene: TRBJ1-1